The rows below give T cell receptor beta chains drawn from one sample of a study of T cell repertoires in aging, cancer and after chemotherapy. TCRdb passed the multiplex PCR reads through MiXCR, listing each CDR3 protein once. The sample has approximately 480 distinct CDR3 sequences, 20% to 25% seen once. The sample was blood. The receptors come from a human donor with a blood cancer. The donor label of this sample is uncertain. Both conserved end residues are trimmed from each CDR3. Only some rows state a clone size, as once, few, many or a class for expanded clones.

clone size: medium-sized
V gene: TRBV6-6
J gene: TRBJ2-7
CDR3 protein: ASSWDARGEQY

clone size: .
V gene: TRBV27
J gene: TRBJ2-2
CDR3 protein: ASSFWVGAPGELF

clone size: few
V gene: TRBV20-1
J gene: TRBJ2-7
CDR3 protein: SATAPGTAIYEQY

clone size: once
V gene: TRBV20-1
J gene: TRBJ1-1
CDR3 protein: SARPAKGARTEAF

clone size: medium-sized
V gene: TRBV6-5
J gene: TRBJ1-6
CDR3 protein: ASSRMSNRGKESPLH

clone size: .
V gene: TRBV18
J gene: TRBJ1-4
CDR3 protein: ASSLQGRANEKLF

clone size: large
V gene: TRBV13
J gene: TRBJ2-7
CDR3 protein: ASSRNAAGRSHEQY

clone size: .
V gene: TRBV7-9
J gene: TRBJ2-1
CDR3 protein: ASSLFLAGGNEQF

clone size: few
V gene: TRBV20-1
J gene: TRBJ2-3
CDR3 protein: SAPVEYTDTQY

clone size: medium-sized
V gene: TRBV12-3/TRBV12-4
J gene: TRBJ1-1
CDR3 protein: ASRRGEGTEAF

clone size: medium-sized
V gene: TRBV6-1
J gene: TRBJ1-1
CDR3 protein: ASSDRAPTEAF

clone size: .
V gene: TRBV5-6
J gene: TRBJ1-2
CDR3 protein: ASSSPYPTGRGYT

clone size: large
V gene: TRBV15
J gene: TRBJ1-2
CDR3 protein: ATSSGQRDGYT

clone size: large
V gene: TRBV29-1
J gene: TRBJ2-3
CDR3 protein: SVAGTRSTDTQY

clone size: .
V gene: TRBV10-3
J gene: TRBJ2-7
CDR3 protein: ATGDGGTTIPYEQY

clone size: medium-sized
V gene: TRBV11-2
J gene: TRBJ2-1
CDR3 protein: ASSFTGVGTYNEQF

clone size: .
V gene: TRBV10-3
J gene: TRBJ2-5
CDR3 protein: AIRMAHQETQY

clone size: .
V gene: TRBV19
J gene: TRBJ2-1
CDR3 protein: ASSIGTSGGANEQF

clone size: .
V gene: TRBV7-9
J gene: TRBJ2-2
CDR3 protein: ASSSLTSGTNTGELF

clone size: medium-sized
V gene: TRBV19
J gene: TRBJ2-5
CDR3 protein: ASSRDRAGETQY

clone size: large
V gene: TRBV6-2/TRBV6-3
J gene: TRBJ2-3
CDR3 protein: ASTDGDGGTDTQY

clone size: medium-sized
V gene: TRBV5-6
J gene: TRBJ1-2
CDR3 protein: ASSSVRDPGGYT

clone size: .
V gene: TRBV11-1
J gene: TRBJ2-5
CDR3 protein: ASSPYLSQETQY

clone size: .
V gene: TRBV7-2
J gene: TRBJ1-6
CDR3 protein: ASSLTSGQAKTPLH

clone size: .
V gene: TRBV10-2
J gene: TRBJ2-1
CDR3 protein: ASSRTAYNEQF

clone size: medium-sized
V gene: TRBV19
J gene: TRBJ1-1
CDR3 protein: ASSKEQGALTEAF

clone size: medium-sized
V gene: TRBV11-3
J gene: TRBJ2-7
CDR3 protein: ASSLESGSTYEQY